These 3 T cell receptor beta chains were sequenced from one sample in a study of T-cell memory formation after mild COVID-19. TCRdb reprocessed the 5' RACE reads via MiXCR and lists one record per CDR3 protein. The sample comprises roughly 300,000 distinct CDR3 sequences, approximately 8.4% of which are singletons, and approximately 23% rests with the top ten. The sample taken for sequencing was PBMCs or a T cell subset sorted from them (not recorded which). The receptor source for this set is a man between 18 and 29 years old who had mild COVID-19 (a few samples of this study predate the infection). Cell type and time point are not known.

The rearrangement links TRBV4-1 to TRBJ2-1; TRBD1 matches at 8 bases. The trim removed 4 bases at V and 8 bases at J, leaving 7 bases unmatched. The CDR3 is 14 amino acids. Germline CDR1 MGHRA, CDR2 YSYEKL. The DNA for the CDR3 is TGCGCCAGCAGCCCCAGACAGGGGCGGGATGAGCAGTTCTTC. Translated, it gives CASSPRQGRDEQFF.

Concerning this clonotype itself: A junction boundary mismatches the germline segment, possibly from a read error. J is TRBJ1-4 and V is TRBV7-9; D is unclear. Per germline, CDR1 SEHNR and CDR2 FQNEAQ (reference sequence). This CDR3 region has 11 residues. In DNA form, the CDR3 reads TGTGCCAGCAGCGCCCTGGAAAAACTGTATTTT. This sequence encodes CASSALEKLYF. Full variable domain (remainder filled in from reference TRBV7-9 and TRBJ1-4): DTGVSQNPRHKITKRGQNVTFRCDPISEHNRLYWYRQTLGQGPEFLTYFQNEAQLEKSRLLSDRFSAERPKGSFSTLEIQRTEQGDSAMYLCASSALEKLYFGSGTQLSVL.

The rearrangement links TRBV6-2 or TRBV6-3 to TRBJ2-4; D is possibly TRBD2 (6 bases). Germline-derived CDR1 and CDR2 are MNHEY and SVGEGT. V shed 6 bases and J shed 0 bases, with 18 bases lying between them. There are 17 residues in the CDR3. CDR3 sequence (DNA): TGTGCCAGCAGCCCTCTTGGAGGGGAGAAAGCCAAAAACATTCAGTACTTC. Translation gives CASSPLGGEKAKNIQYF.